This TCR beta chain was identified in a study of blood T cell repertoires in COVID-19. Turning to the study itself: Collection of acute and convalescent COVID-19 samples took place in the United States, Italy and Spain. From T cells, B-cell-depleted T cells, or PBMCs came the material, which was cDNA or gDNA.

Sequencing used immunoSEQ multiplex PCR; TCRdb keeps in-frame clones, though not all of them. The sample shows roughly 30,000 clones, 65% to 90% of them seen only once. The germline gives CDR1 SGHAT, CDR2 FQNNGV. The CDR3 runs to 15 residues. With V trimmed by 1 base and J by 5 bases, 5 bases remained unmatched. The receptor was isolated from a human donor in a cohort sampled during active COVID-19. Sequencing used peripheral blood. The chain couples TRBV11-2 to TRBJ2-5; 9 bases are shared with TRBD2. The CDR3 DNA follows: TGTGCCAGCAGCTTAGGGCGGGGGGGCCTGGAGACCCAGTACTTC. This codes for CASSLGRGGLETQYF.